The 28 T cell receptor beta chains given below trace back to one sample, sequenced in a study of blood T cell repertoires in COVID-19 (TCRdb year 2020). The library was made by the immunoSEQ multiplex PCR assay. TCRdb holds this immuneACCESS table with in-frame rearrangements only. Some clones are missing; in checked studies, unresolved V genes explain under half, and the rest has no known cause. The sample has roughly 200,000 clones on record, approximately 87% of them singletons. About 20% of the sample belongs to the ten largest clones. Sequencing was performed on peripheral blood. These receptors originate from an older person with COVID-19, enrolled during active disease.

This chain joins TRBV27 and TRBJ2-7; 8 bases line up with TRBD1. J was trimmed by 5 bases and V by 3 bases; bases with no gene match: 15. Germline CDR1 MNHEY, CDR2 SMNVEV (reference sequence). CDR3 length: 17 residues. This CDR3 is CASSFRASGTGGNEQYF. CDR3 nucleotide sequence: TGTGCCAGCAGTTTCCGGGCATCCGGGACAGGAGGAAACGAGCAGTACTTC.

The CDR3 here is CASSSGALRGYTF. CDR3 coding DNA: TGTGCCAGCAGCTCTGGAGCCCTACGAGGCTACACCTTC. This chain uses TRBV27 with TRBJ1-2; D not resolved. V lost 6 bases and J 8 bases, leaving 16 bases between the germline ends. Germline CDR1 and CDR2: MNHEY and SMNVEV (reference sequence). This CDR3 is 13 amino acids long.

This clone has a handful of counts. J is TRBJ2-2 and V is TRBV5-5; 7 positions agree with TRBD1. Trimming at V came to 4 bases and at J to 5 bases, leaving 14 bases not matched to a gene. The CDR3 sequence is 17 residues long. Germline-derived CDR1 and CDR2 are SGHKS and YYEKEE (reference sequence). CDR3 nucleotide sequence: TGTGCCAGCAGCCGGTCGCGACAGGGAAGTGTTACCGGGGAGCTGTTTTTT. It specifies CASSRSRQGSVTGELFF. The full variable domain, its missing parts supplied by reference TRBV5-5 and TRBJ2-2, is DAGVTQSPTHLIKTRGQQVTLRCSPISGHKSVSWYQQVLGQGPQFIFQYYEKEERGRGNFPDRFSARQFPNYSSELNVNALLLGDSALYLCASSRSRQGSVTGELFFGEGSRLTVL.

In this sample, this clone turned up once. The genes are TRBV29-1 and TRBJ2-1; 8 bases align to TRBD1. CDR3 length: 14 amino acids. Germline assignment: CDR1 SQVTM and CDR2 ANQGSEA. The junction had 15 bases not matched to a gene; V was cut back by 6 bases and J by 11 bases. For the CDR3, the DNA is TGCAGCGTGTTGACGGACAGGGATACTACGAAGCAGTTCTTC. It specifies CSVLTDRDTTKQFF.

This sequence joins TRBV18 and TRBJ1-5; 12 bases match TRBD1. CDR3 length: 23 amino acids. V lost 4 bases and J lost 6; bases outside the gene matches: 28. CDR1 is KGHSH, CDR2 LQKENI, per germline. In DNA, the CDR3 is TGTGCCAGCTCACGAATACACCGGGCATTGTATCATGGCGGGACAGGGGGCTTTCAGCCCCAGCATTTT. Translating it yields CASSRIHRALYHGGTGGFQPQHF.

This chain links TRBV29-1 with TRBJ1-2, with D unclear. Germline values: CDR1 SQVTM, CDR2 ANQGSEA. This CDR3 contains 12 residues. The V end lost 5 bases, the J end lost 1 base, and 8 bases lay between the germline ends. The DNA of the CDR3 is TGCAGCGTTAGCGGAGATAACTATGGCTACACCTTC. Amino acid sequence: CSVSGDNYGYTF.

This chain uses TRBV28 with TRBJ2-1, with 9 bases that match TRBD1. Germline lookup yields CDR1 MDHEN and CDR2 SYDVKM. This CDR3 spans 16 amino acids. With V trimmed by 2 bases and J by 5 bases, 7 bases remained unmatched. CDR3 nucleotides: TGTGCCAGCAGTTTAATTTCGACAGGGGGGGACAATGAGCAGTTCTTC. Translated: CASSLISTGGDNEQFF. The variable domain in full, completed from reference TRBV28 and TRBJ2-1, reads DVKVTQSSRYLVKRTGEKVFLECVQDMDHENMFWYRQDPGLGLRLIYFSYDVKMKEKGDIPEGYSVSREKKERFSLILESASTNQTSMYLCASSLISTGGDNEQFFGPGTRLTVL.

Comments on this clone: This sample also contains other DNA sequences that code for the same CDR3. This rearrangement joins TRBV11-3 to TRBJ2-6; TRBD2 matches at 8 bases. Germline CDR1 is SGHNT and CDR2 is YENEEA. Trimming at V came to 4 bases and at J to 0 bases, leaving 11 bases not matched to a gene. This CDR3 comprises 19 residues. The CDR3 is CASSSGNIAGLSGANVLTF. The CDR3 DNA reads as TGTGCCAGCAGCTCCGGAAATATAGCGGGGCTCTCTGGGGCCAACGTCCTGACTTTC. The full variable domain, in which reference TRBV11-3 and TRBJ2-6 provide the parts outside the CDR3, is EAGVVQSPRYKIIEKKQPVAFWCNPISGHNTLYWYLQNLGQGPELLIRYENEEAVDDSQLPKDRFSAERLKGVDSTLKIQPAELGDSAVYLCASSSGNIAGLSGANVLTFGAGSRLTVL.

CDR3 protein: CASSSLWGVSGTGAHGYTF. In nucleotides, the CDR3 is TGTGCCAGCAGTTCCCTCTGGGGGGTTTCTGGGACAGGGGCCCATGGCTACACCTTC. V gene TRBV28 combines with J gene TRBJ1-2; the match to TRBD1 covers 10 bases. CDR3 length equals 19 residues. Germline CDR1 is MDHEN and CDR2 is SYDVKM. V was pared by 4 bases and J by 6 bases, with 20 bases of the junction left unmatched.

This clone has just one count. The rearrangement links TRBV5-1 to TRBJ2-3, with 7 bases lining up with TRBD2. The V gene's germline CDR1 is SGHRS and CDR2 YFSETQ. V shed 3 bases, J shed 0 bases, and the junction held 7 bases outside the gene matches. This CDR3 has 16 residues. The CDR3 nucleotides are TGCGCCAGCAGCTGGGGGGGTACCGGGAGCACAGATACGCAGTATTTT. It encodes CASSWGGTGSTDTQYF.

The J gene is TRBJ2-7, the V gene TRBV6-2 or TRBV6-3; 7 bases line up with TRBD2. J gave up 0 bases and V 5 bases, and 19 bases lay outside the gene matches. The CDR3 totals 19 residues. CDR1 is MNHEY, CDR2 SVGEGT, per germline. The CDR3 is CASSGRESGLPPLSYEQYF. The CDR3 DNA sequence: TGTGCCAGCAGTGGGCGGGAGTCCGGTTTACCCCCACTCTCCTACGAGCAGTACTTC.

This sequence joins TRBV2 and TRBJ2-5, with 9 bases fitting TRBD1. CDR3 length equals 13 residues. Germline V CDR1 and CDR2: SNHLY, FYNNEI. J gave up 5 bases and V 8 bases, and 6 bases lay outside the gene matches. Written as DNA, the CDR3 is TGTGCCAGCCACAGGGGGCAAGGGGAGACCCAGTACTTC. Translating gives CASHRGQGETQYF.

This clone was observed a few times. The chain uses TRBV5-3 and TRBJ1-2; D possibly corresponds to TRBD1 (6 bases). TRBV5-3 has ORF status, its function being uncertain. The CDR3 has 15 amino acids. V was clipped by 3 bases and J by 8 bases, with 20 bases between them. CDR3 coding DNA: TGTGCCAGAAGCTCAACAGGGTTTAAGGGTTACGGCTACACCTTC. This sequence encodes CARSSTGFKGYGYTF.

The chain uses TRBV24-1 and TRBJ2-1; TRBD1 matches at 7 bases. The CDR3 length is 16 residues. V shed 2 bases and J 2 bases; nucleotides not matched to a gene: 5. CDR1 is KGHDR, CDR2 SFDVKD, per germline. The CDR3 DNA reads TGTGCCACCAGTGATTCTTCGACAGGGACCTACAATGAGCAGTTCTTC. Amino acids: CATSDSSTGTYNEQFF.

This CDR3 reads CASTPGNSPLHF. For the CDR3, the DNA is TGTGCCAGCACCCCAGGGAATTCACCCCTCCACTTT. The chain recombines TRBV28 with TRBJ1-6, with D tentatively TRBD1 (5 bases). CDR1 is MDHEN and CDR2 is SYDVKM in the germline V gene. This CDR3 is built from 12 residues. With 7 bases removed from V and 7 bases from J, the gap between germline ends came to 8 bases.

The rearrangement joins TRBV6-2 or TRBV6-3 to TRBJ2-7; no firm D call. CDR3 length: 12 residues. Germline values: CDR1 MNHEY, CDR2 SVGEGT. The V end lost 2 bases, the J end lost 5 bases, and 7 bases lay between the germline ends. The CDR3 region is CASSYVSNEQYF. The CDR3 DNA reads as TGTGCCAGCAGTTACGTCTCTAACGAGCAGTACTTC.

This chain connects TRBV7-9 to TRBJ2-5; 7 positions agree with TRBD2. CDR1 and CDR2 from the germline V gene are SEHNR and FQNEAQ (reference sequence). The CDR3 runs to 15 residues. V gave up 2 bases and J gave up 0 bases; unmatched junction bases: 3. CDR3 sequence: CASSLRRGNQETQYF. In DNA form, the CDR3 reads TGTGCCAGCAGCTTACGGCGGGGGAACCAAGAGACCCAGTACTTC.

The chain recombines TRBV24-1 with TRBJ1-4, with 7 bases that match TRBD1. With V trimmed by 7 bases and J by 7 bases, 8 bases remained unmatched. The CDR3 length is 14 residues. Germline V gene sequence: CDR1 KGHDR, CDR2 SFDVKD. As DNA, the CDR3 is TGTGCCACCAGATCTCAGGGGGTGCCTGAAAAACTGTTTTTT. Translating gives CATRSQGVPEKLFF.

The V call is TRBV28, the J call TRBJ2-1; 9 positions agree with TRBD1. CDR1 is MDHEN, CDR2 SYDVKM, per germline. V lost 7 bases to trimming and J lost 4 bases; unmatched junction nucleotides: 8. There are 15 residues in the CDR3. CDR3 bases: TGTGCCAGCACCTCCGGGACAGGGACGTACAATGAGCAGTTCTTC. It is translated as CASTSGTGTYNEQFF.

The chain links TRBV2 to TRBJ2-1; no reliable D call. Trimming pared 4 bases from V and 5 bases from J, leaving 9 bases between. The CDR3 is 13 residues long. The germline gives CDR1 SNHLY, CDR2 FYNNEI. For the CDR3, the DNA is TGTGCCAGCAGTGTGTCCCCGGACAATGAGCAGTTCTTC. Encoded protein: CASSVSPDNEQFF.

Only a few counts were recorded for this clone. V gene TRBV7-2 combines with J gene TRBJ2-7; maybe TRBD1 (6 bases). The V gene lost 5 bases and the J gene lost 2 bases, with 13 bases spanning the gap. Germline V gene sequence: CDR1 SGHTA, CDR2 FQGNSA. This CDR3 region has 14 residues. This CDR3 is CASSQQGSAYEQYF. In DNA form, the CDR3 reads TGTGCCAGCAGCCAACAGGGATCGGCCTACGAGCAGTACTTC.

The CDR3 protein is CASSLALDRSNYGYTF. CDR3 in DNA: TGTGCCAGCAGCTTAGCCCTAGACAGGAGCAACTATGGCTACACCTTC. The chain is built from TRBV7-9 and TRBJ1-2; possible D gene TRBD1, 6 bases. The germline V gene encodes CDR1 SEHNR and CDR2 FQNEAQ (reference sequence). The CDR3 contains 16 residues. Trimming cost V 0 bases and J 2 bases, with 13 bases left between them.

CDR3: CASSMGSQETQYF. CDR3 in DNA: TGTGCCAGTAGTATGGGCAGCCAAGAGACCCAGTACTTC. V usage is TRBV19 and J usage is TRBJ2-5, with no clear D. Germline lookup yields CDR1 LNHDA and CDR2 SQIVND (reference sequence). V was trimmed by 3 bases and J by 1 base, leaving 6 bases between them. The length of the CDR3 is 13 residues.

The V call is TRBV4-1, the J call TRBJ2-5; D might be TRBD2 (5 bases). The V end was cut by 1 base, the J end by 1 base, with 10 bases between. The CDR3 is 15 amino acids. Looked up from germline, CDR1 is MGHRA and CDR2 is YSYEKL. DNA for the CDR3: TGCGCCAGCAGCCAAGTGGGAGAGTTCCAAGAGACCCAGTACTTC. As protein: CASSQVGEFQETQYF.

This clone was found once. This rearrangement joins TRBV18 to TRBJ1-4; 7 nucleotides match TRBD1. Trimming at V came to 3 bases and at J to 8 bases, leaving 6 bases not matched to a gene. The CDR3 is 14 residues long. Germline CDR1 KGHSH, CDR2 LQKENI. In DNA form, the CDR3 reads TGTGCCAGCTCACCTCGACAGGGCCACGAAAAACTGTTTTTT. Its protein is CASSPRQGHEKLFF.

The chain recombines TRBV5-1 with TRBJ2-7; 9 bases fit TRBD1. Trimming took 4 bases from V and 13 from J; bases not matched to a gene: 12. The CDR3 extends over 13 amino acids. The germline V gene has CDR1 SGHRS and CDR2 YFSETQ. The CDR3 coding sequence is TGCGCCAGCAGCACTCCGGGACAGGGTAAACCTTACTTC. The encoded protein is CASSTPGQGKPYF.

This chain uses TRBV7-6 with TRBJ2-1, with D possibly matching TRBD1 (6 bases). The CDR3 totals 13 residues. The V end lost 10 bases, the J end lost 5 bases, and 15 bases lay between the germline ends. Per germline, CDR1 SGHVS and CDR2 FNYEAQ. CDR3 bases: TGTGCCACCCTCCGGGACAACGACAATGAGCAGTTCTTC. Protein product: CATLRDNDNEQFF. The full variable domain, completed using reference TRBV7-6 and TRBJ2-1, is GAGVSQSPRYKVTKRGQDVALRCDPISGHVSLYWYRQALGQGPEFLTYFNYEAQQDKSGLPNDRFSAERPEGSISTLTIQRTEQRDSAMYRCATLRDNDNEQFFGPGTRLTVL.

This clone occurred once. This CDR3 reads CASSFYSGKNTGELFF. CDR3 in DNA: TGTGCCAGCAGTTTTTATTCTGGCAAGAACACCGGGGAGCTGTTTTTT. V is TRBV27 and J is TRBJ2-2; D not resolved. This CDR3 spans 16 amino acids. CDR1 is MNHEY and CDR2 is SMNVEV in the germline V gene (reference sequence). Trimming removed 3 bases at V and 1 base at J, with 12 bases between.